Listed below are T cell receptor beta chains from one sample, sequenced in a study of early T cells in non-severe SARS-CoV-2 infection. TCRdb processed the 5' RACE reads anew with MiXCR; each CDR3 protein has one entry. Counted here are fewer than 120,000 distinct CDR3 sequences, roughly an eighth occurring once; the ten biggest clones make up about 4%. The sample was whole blood, taken at baseline. These receptors originate from an adult who was a healthcare worker with PCR-confirmed SARS-CoV-2 infection or an uninfected control (not recorded which). Each CDR3 is given with its conserved first and last residue. Fields, in order: J gene, D gene, V gene, clone size, CDR3 DNA, CDR3 protein. The D gene is left open where the match is weak. A row's size may be missing; if present it is once, few, many or a size class.

TRBJ2-7,-,TRBV6-6,few,TGTGCCAGCAGTTACAGCAGGGCCCTTAGTGACGAGCAGTACTTC,CASSYSRALSDEQYF
TRBJ2-3,TRBD2,TRBV5-1,few,TGCGCCAGCAGCCTCAGCGGGGGCCGAAGCACAGATACGCAGTATTTT,CASSLSGGRSTDTQYF
TRBJ2-7,TRBD1,TRBV3-1,-,TGTGCCAGCAGCCACGGGACAGGCCAAAGCTCCTACGAGCAGTACTTC,CASSHGTGQSSYEQYF
TRBJ1-3,-,TRBV5-1,-,TGCGCCAGCAGCCGATTGACGGAATCCTCTGGAAACACCATATATTTT,CASSRLTESSGNTIYF
TRBJ2-1,TRBD2,TRBV28,many,TGTGCCAGCAGTTTCTGGGGAGGGACTGATTACAATGAGCAGTTCTTC,CASSFWGGTDYNEQFF
TRBJ1-2,TRBD1,TRBV29-1,-,TGCAGCGCAGGGGGGAGCTATGGCTACACCTTC,CSAGGSYGYTF
TRBJ2-5,-,TRBV6-2/TRBV6-3,-,TGTGCCAGCAGTCAACCTCAGGGGCAAGAGACCCAGTACTTC,CASSQPQGQETQYF
TRBJ1-3,-,TRBV7-6,-,TGTGCCAGCAGCCCGATCGACTCTGGAAACACCATATATTTT,CASSPIDSGNTIYF
TRBJ1-1,-,TRBV4-1,-,TGCGCCAGCAGCCAAGGGTCCAGGGGCTATGAAGCTTTCTTT,CASSQGSRGYEAFF
TRBJ2-2,-,TRBV29-1,many,TGCAGCGTTGGTACGAGGGGAATTGGCGGGGAGCTGTTTTTT,CSVGTRGIGGELFF
TRBJ1-2,-,TRBV7-8,many,TGTGCCAGCAGCTCCCTAGAAGGACGGAAAACTAACTATGGCTACACCTTC,CASSSLEGRKTNYGYTF
TRBJ1-1,-,TRBV11-2,-,TGTGCCAGCAGCTTAGAAGTACGGGGTGTATCGCGAAACACTGAAGCTTTCTTT,CASSLEVRGVSRNTEAFF
TRBJ2-1,-,TRBV5-1,few,TGCGCCAGCAGCTTGGATCCGGGGATGCAGTTCTTC,CASSLDPGMQFF
TRBJ2-3,TRBD2,TRBV7-9,few,TGTGCCAGCGGGGGGGACACAGATACGCAGTATTTT,CASGGDTDTQYF
TRBJ1-1,-,TRBV20-1,-,TGCAGCGTTGTCATTCGACCAGGCCCTAACACTGAAGCTTTCTTT,CSVVIRPGPNTEAFF
TRBJ2-7,TRBD1,TRBV20-1,-,TGCAGTGCTAGAGCCCGCCCGAATAGGGACAGCAGCTCCTACGAGCAGTACTTC,CSARARPNRDSSSYEQYF
TRBJ2-2,TRBD2,TRBV2,few,TGTGCCAGCAGACGCAGACTAGCGGGCACGAACACCGGGGAGCTGTTTTTT,CASRRRLAGTNTGELFF
TRBJ1-3,-,TRBV25-1,many,TGTGCCAGCAGACCCGGACAGTCTGGAAACACCATATATTTT,CASRPGQSGNTIYF
TRBJ2-3,TRBD2,TRBV20-1,-,TGCAGTGCTAAGAGCGGGACTACTTTCACAGATACGCAGTATTTT,CSAKSGTTFTDTQYF
TRBJ2-3,TRBD2,TRBV6-5,many,TGTGCCAGCAGGAGGACTAGCGGGGGAAGCACAGATACGCAGTATTTT,CASRRTSGGSTDTQYF
TRBJ2-3,-,TRBV11-2,many,TGTGCCAGCAGCTTATATCTAGCAGACGCAAGGCAGTATTTT,CASSLYLADARQYF
TRBJ2-1,TRBD2,TRBV28,few,TGTGCCAGCAGTTGGGTACGGGAGGGGACAAATGAGCAGTTCTTC,CASSWVREGTNEQFF
TRBJ2-6,-,TRBV5-6,few,TGTGCCAGCAGCTTGCTCAGGGCGGAAGGGGCCAACGTCCTGACTTTC,CASSLLRAEGANVLTF
TRBJ2-2,-,TRBV10-3,many,TGTGCCATCAGTGAGAGGGGGACGGCAAACACCGGGGAGCTGTTTTTT,CAISERGTANTGELFF
TRBJ1-1,-,TRBV7-9,few,TGTGCCAGCAGCTTAGGGGCAAGGCCTCGGGCTTTCTTT,CASSLGARPRAFF
TRBJ2-7,-,TRBV12-3/TRBV12-4,few,TGTGCCAGCGGATCCGGGACGAATTCCTACGAGCAGTACTTC,CASGSGTNSYEQYF
TRBJ1-1,-,TRBV5-1,many,TGCGCCAGCAGTTCCGGACGGGTTGGATACACTGAAGCTTTTTTT,CASSSGRVGYTEAFF
TRBJ1-1,-,TRBV4-2,-,TGTGCCAGCAGCCGAGTGCCAGGAACGAACACTGAAGCTTTCTTT,CASSRVPGTNTEAFF
TRBJ1-5,-,TRBV9,many,TGTGCCAGCAGCGTAGATGCAGGAGGCAATCAGCCCCAGCATTTT,CASSVDAGGNQPQHF
TRBJ2-6,-,TRBV7-9,few,TGTGCCAGCAGCTTGCCCCGGAAAGGGGCCAACGTCCTGACTTTC,CASSLPRKGANVLTF
TRBJ2-3,-,TRBV9,few,TGTGCCAGCAGCGTAGTCCCTAGCAGCACAGATACGCAGTATTTT,CASSVVPSSTDTQYF